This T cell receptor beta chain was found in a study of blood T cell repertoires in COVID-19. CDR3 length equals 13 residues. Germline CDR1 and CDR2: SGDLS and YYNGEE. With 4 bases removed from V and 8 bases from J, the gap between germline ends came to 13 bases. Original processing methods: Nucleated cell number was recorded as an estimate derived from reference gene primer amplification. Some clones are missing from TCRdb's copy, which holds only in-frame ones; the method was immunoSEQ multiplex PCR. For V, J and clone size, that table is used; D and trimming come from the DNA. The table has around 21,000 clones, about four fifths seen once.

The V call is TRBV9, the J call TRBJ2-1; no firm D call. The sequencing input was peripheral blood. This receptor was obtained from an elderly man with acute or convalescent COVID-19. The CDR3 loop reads CASSPRVGDEQFF. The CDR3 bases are TGTGCCAGCAGCCCACGAGTTGGAGATGAGCAGTTCTTC.